Listed below are T cell receptor beta chains from one sample, sequenced in a study of metastatic and nonmetastatic thyroid tumors. Through MiXCR, TCRdb re-clonotyped the PCR reads. The profile covers 20,000 to 25,000 clones, with 15% to 20% appearing a single time and under 25% taken by the ten largest. Sample: blood. The receptors come from a male donor with papillary thyroid cancer or a benign thyroid nodule (not recorded which). Some clones in this sample may be carry-over from other donors' samples. CDR3s include the opening cysteine and the closing phenylalanine or tryptophan. The D gene is left open where the match is weak. Size tells how often a clone was seen (once, few, many) or the class of an expanded clone, and some rows leave it out.

J gene	clone size	V gene	D gene	CDR3 DNA	CDR3 protein
TRBJ1-1	many	TRBV28	TRBD1	TGTGCCAGCAGTTCCCCTAGGGGGCGAGGCGGCACTGAAGCTTTCTTT	CASSSPRGRGGTEAFF
TRBJ2-2	many	TRBV7-8	.	TGTGCCAGCAGCTCCAGGGGCGGGGCTAACACCGGGGAGCTGTTTTTT	CASSSRGGANTGELFF
TRBJ2-7	few	TRBV6-1	TRBD1	TGTGCCAGCAGTGCGGGACAGAGCTCCTACGAGCAGTACTTC	CASSAGQSSYEQYF
TRBJ1-2	many	TRBV14	TRBD1	TGTGCCAGCAGCCCCCGACAGGGGGATGGCTACACCTTC	CASSPRQGDGYTF
TRBJ2-1	many	TRBV5-1	TRBD2	TGCGCCAGCAGCTTGCCCCCCCTAGCGGATGAGCAGTTCTTC	CASSLPPLADEQFF
TRBJ2-7	many	TRBV7-9	TRBD1	TGTGCCAGCAGCCCCGGGACAGCTCACGAGCAGTACTTC	CASSPGTAHEQYF
TRBJ2-5	many	TRBV18	.	TGTGCCAGCTCAGCGGGTGGGGAGACCCAGTACTTC	CASSAGGETQYF
TRBJ2-2	.	TRBV20-1	.	TGCAGTGCGACCGACAGGAACACCGGGGAGCTGTTTTTT	CSATDRNTGELFF
TRBJ2-2	many	TRBV5-1	TRBD1	TGCGCCAGCAGCTTGGGACAGGGTTACACCGGGGAGCTGTTTTTT	CASSLGQGYTGELFF
TRBJ1-5	many	TRBV12-3/TRBV12-4	TRBD1	TGTGCCAGCAGTCGACAGGGCCCCGATCAGCCCCAGCATTTT	CASSRQGPDQPQHF
TRBJ2-7	.	TRBV12-3/TRBV12-4	.	TGTGCCAGCAGTTTGAGTGGCCCCACTTACGATCAGTACTTC	CASSLSGPTYDQYF
TRBJ2-7	many	TRBV4-1	.	TGCGCCAGCAGCCCCCAGACAGGAGGCGAGCAGTACTTC	CASSPQTGGEQYF
TRBJ2-1	.	TRBV20-1	.	TGCAGTGCTAGCGTTTTTACCCATGATGAGCAGTTCTTC	CSASVFTHDEQFF
TRBJ2-2	many	TRBV7-9	TRBD2	TGTGCCAGCAGCAGTAGCGGGGAGAACACCGGGGAGCTGTTTTTT	CASSSSGENTGELFF
TRBJ1-1	many	TRBV28	.	TGTGCCAGCAGTTTGGGGGGGCGCGTGAGCACTGAAGCTTTCTTT	CASSLGGRVSTEAFF
TRBJ2-7	many	TRBV6-5	TRBD2	TGTGCCAGCAGTTACCCGACACCTGGACTAGCGGGAGGGAGCTCCTACGAGCAGTACTTC	CASSYPTPGLAGGSSYEQYF
TRBJ2-1	many	TRBV7-9	.	TGTGCCAGCAGCTCAACAGGTTCTTTTTCCTACAATGAGCAGTTCTTC	CASSSTGSFSYNEQFF
TRBJ1-5	.	TRBV20-1	TRBD1	TGCAGTGCTTGGACAGGGGTCCTCAATCAGCCCCAGCATTTT	CSAWTGVLNQPQHF
TRBJ1-2	many	TRBV20-1	TRBD1	TGCAGTGCTTCCGGACAGGGGGCGAGCTATGGCTACACCTTC	CSASGQGASYGYTF
TRBJ2-7	many	TRBV20-1	.	TGCAGTGCTAGAGATCTTTACCGGGACGAGCAGTACTTC	CSARDLYRDEQYF
TRBJ2-7	many	TRBV3-1	TRBD1	TGTGCCAGCAGCCGATACGGGACAGGGACCTACGAGCAGTACTTC	CASSRYGTGTYEQYF
TRBJ1-4	.	TRBV7-9	.	TGTGCCAGCAGCTTAGCAGGGAGAAGGGAAAAACTGTTTTTT	CASSLAGRREKLFF
TRBJ1-3	.	TRBV30	TRBD1	TGTGCCTGGAGCCCTTCCGGGACAGGGATCTCTGGAAACACCATATATTTT	CAWSPSGTGISGNTIYF
TRBJ2-6	many	TRBV12-5	.	TGTGCTAGTGGTCTCCTGCAGAGCTCTGGGGCCAACGTCCTGACTTTC	CASGLLQSSGANVLTF
TRBJ2-1	medium-sized	TRBV3-1	TRBD2	TGTGCCAGCAGCAGCGGGGGGCTCTCCTACAATGAGCAGTTCTTC	CASSSGGLSYNEQFF
TRBJ2-1	many	TRBV6-1	TRBD2	TGTGCCAGCAGCTTAACTAGCGGTGACTCCTACAATGAGCAGTTCTTC	CASSLTSGDSYNEQFF
TRBJ1-4	few	TRBV5-6	.	TGTGCCAGCAGTTATAGGGGGGTAGGGGAAAAACTGTTTTTT	CASSYRGVGEKLFF
TRBJ2-1	many	TRBV5-1	TRBD1	TGCGCCAGCAGCCCCGGAGGGACAGGGGGGATGCATGAGCAGTTCTTC	CASSPGGTGGMHEQFF
TRBJ2-1	few	TRBV12-3/TRBV12-4	.	TGTGCCAGCGAGGCCACAGTTCGGGATGAGCAGTTCTTC	CASEATVRDEQFF
TRBJ2-7	few	TRBV6-4	TRBD1	TGTGCCAGCAGCACAGGGGACACCTACGAGCAGTACTTC	CASSTGDTYEQYF
TRBJ2-7	few	TRBV27	TRBD2	TGTGCCAGCAGTTTAGGACGGCTAGCGGGAGATCCCTACGAGCAGTACTTC	CASSLGRLAGDPYEQYF
TRBJ1-2	.	TRBV4-1	.	TGCGCCAGCAGCCTCCAGGACAGACTGCTATATGGCTACACCTTC	CASSLQDRLLYGYTF
TRBJ2-7	.	TRBV20-1	.	TGCAGTGCTAGATATGGGGCTGACAGCTCCTACGAGCAGTACTTC	CSARYGADSSYEQYF
TRBJ1-1	.	TRBV28	.	TGTGCCAGCAGTCCCCCGGGACATGCCTCACCTGAAGCTTTCTTT	CASSPPGHASPEAFF
TRBJ1-5	.	TRBV11-2	TRBD1	TGTGCCAGCAGCCACGGGACAGACGCTGATAGCAATCAGCCCCAGCATTTT	CASSHGTDADSNQPQHF
TRBJ1-2	.	TRBV5-6	.	TGTGCCAGCAGCTTCGGCAGGGTAAGTCAGGACTATGGCTACACCTTC	CASSFGRVSQDYGYTF
TRBJ1-6	medium-sized	TRBV19	.	TGTGCCAGTACCCTGGGGGACGGCGATTCACCCCTCCACTTT	CASTLGDGDSPLHF
TRBJ2-5	many	TRBV4-1	TRBD2	TGCGCCAGCAGCCAAGATGGACTAGCGGGAGGGGTGGAGACCCAGTACTTC	CASSQDGLAGGVETQYF
TRBJ1-6	medium-sized	TRBV6-2/TRBV6-3	.	TGTGCCAGCAGTTACTCGGGGGAGGGTTTTTCACCCCTCCACTTT	CASSYSGEGFSPLHF
TRBJ2-4	large	TRBV6-1	TRBD2	TGTGCCAGCAGTGAACTAGCGGGGGGGAAAAACATTCAGTACTTC	CASSELAGGKNIQYF
TRBJ2-1	many	TRBV7-9	.	TGTGCCAGCAGCGGTTACACCTCCTACAATGAGCAGTTCTTC	CASSGYTSYNEQFF
TRBJ1-5	.	TRBV7-8	.	TGTGCCAGCAGCTTGGTGGATAGCAATCAGCCCCAGCATTTT	CASSLVDSNQPQHF
TRBJ1-4	many	TRBV6-6	.	TGTGCCAGCAGTTACTCGGCGCGGGTTTCTAATGAAAAACTGTTTTTT	CASSYSARVSNEKLFF
TRBJ2-7	few	TRBV7-2	TRBD2	TGTGCCAGCAGCGTTAACGTTGGGACTAGCGAGTACGAGCAGTACTTC	CASSVNVGTSEYEQYF
TRBJ2-1	many	TRBV5-6	TRBD1	TGTGCCAGCAGCACCGGGACAGGGATGTCTTCCTTCAATGAGCAGTTCTTC	CASSTGTGMSSFNEQFF
TRBJ1-5	.	TRBV18	TRBD1	TGTGCCAGCTCACCCGGAGGGGGCGCCCAGAGCAATCAGCCCCAGCATTTT	CASSPGGGAQSNQPQHF
TRBJ2-7	.	TRBV27	.	TGTGCCAGCAGTTTACCCCAGGGCGACTACGAGCAGTACTTC	CASSLPQGDYEQYF
TRBJ2-5	many	TRBV24-1	TRBD2	TGTGCCACCGGAACTAGCGCCCGAGAGACCCAGTACTTC	CATGTSARETQYF
TRBJ1-1	many	TRBV5-1	TRBD1	TGCGCCAGCAAGCAGACAGGGGCGGAGGACACTGAAGCTTTCTTT	CASKQTGAEDTEAFF
TRBJ2-7	many	TRBV3-1	.	TGTGCCAGCAGCCAAGGGGCAGGGAGGTACGAGCAGTACTTC	CASSQGAGRYEQYF
TRBJ2-2	many	TRBV9	TRBD1	TGTGCCAGCAGCGGGCGGACAGGGAACACCGGGGAGCTGTTTTTT	CASSGRTGNTGELFF
TRBJ1-1	medium-sized	TRBV28	.	TGTGCCAGCAGTTTACAGGGGAACACTGAAGCTTTCTTT	CASSLQGNTEAFF
TRBJ1-3	.	TRBV6-2/TRBV6-3	.	TGTGCCAGCAGTCGGGACCCGGGGGGGCCGGGGGTCTCTGGAAACACCATATATTTT	CASSRDPGGPGVSGNTIYF